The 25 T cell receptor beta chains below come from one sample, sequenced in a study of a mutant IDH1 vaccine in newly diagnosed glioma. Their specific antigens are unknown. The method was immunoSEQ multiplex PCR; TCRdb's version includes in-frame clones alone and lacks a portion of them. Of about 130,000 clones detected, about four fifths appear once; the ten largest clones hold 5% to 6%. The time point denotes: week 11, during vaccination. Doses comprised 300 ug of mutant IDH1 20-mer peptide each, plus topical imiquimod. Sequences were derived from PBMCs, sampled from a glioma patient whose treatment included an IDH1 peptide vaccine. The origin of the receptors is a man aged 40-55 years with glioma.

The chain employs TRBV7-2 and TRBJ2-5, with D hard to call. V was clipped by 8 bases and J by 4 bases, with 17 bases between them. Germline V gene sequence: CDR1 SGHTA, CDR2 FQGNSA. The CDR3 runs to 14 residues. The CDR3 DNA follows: TGTGCCAGCGTCCCCGGACCTCTGGCAGAGACCCAGTACTTC. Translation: CASVPGPLAETQYF.

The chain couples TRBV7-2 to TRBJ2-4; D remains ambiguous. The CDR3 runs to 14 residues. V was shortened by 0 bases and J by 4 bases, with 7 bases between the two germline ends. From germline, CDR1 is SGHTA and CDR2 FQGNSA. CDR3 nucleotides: TGTGCCAGCAGCTTAGCCGCAGGAAAAAACATTCAGTACTTC. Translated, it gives CASSLAAGKNIQYF.

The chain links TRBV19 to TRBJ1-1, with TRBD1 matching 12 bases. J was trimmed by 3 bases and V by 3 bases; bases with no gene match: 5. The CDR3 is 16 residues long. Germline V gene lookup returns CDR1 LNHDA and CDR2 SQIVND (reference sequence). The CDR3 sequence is CASSIPGQGAHTEAFF. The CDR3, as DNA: TGTGCCAGTAGTATCCCGGGACAGGGGGCCCACACTGAAGCTTTCTTT.

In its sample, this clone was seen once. CDR3 loop: CAWNGGRGDTQYF. As DNA, the CDR3 is TGTGCCTGGAACGGGGGGCGAGGAGATACGCAGTATTTT. This sequence joins TRBV30 and TRBJ2-3, with D perhaps TRBD2 (7 bases). Trimming left V 4 bases short and J 5 bases short, with 13 bases between. Germline values: CDR1 GTSNPN, CDR2 SVGIG (reference sequence). The CDR3 runs 13 residues.

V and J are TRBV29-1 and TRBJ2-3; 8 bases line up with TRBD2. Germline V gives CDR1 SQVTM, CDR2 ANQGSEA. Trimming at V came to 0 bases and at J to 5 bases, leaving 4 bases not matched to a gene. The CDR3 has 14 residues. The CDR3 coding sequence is TGCAGCGTTGAAGAGGGACTAGTGGGAGATACGCAGTATTTT. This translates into CSVEEGLVGDTQYF.

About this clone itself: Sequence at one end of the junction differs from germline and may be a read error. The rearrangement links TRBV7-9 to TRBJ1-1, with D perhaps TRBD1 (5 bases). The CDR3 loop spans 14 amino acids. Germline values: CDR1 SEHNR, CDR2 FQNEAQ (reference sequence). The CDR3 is CASTLGRVDTEAFF. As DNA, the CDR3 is TGTGCCAGCACCTTAGGCAGGGTAGACACTGAAGCTTTCTTT.

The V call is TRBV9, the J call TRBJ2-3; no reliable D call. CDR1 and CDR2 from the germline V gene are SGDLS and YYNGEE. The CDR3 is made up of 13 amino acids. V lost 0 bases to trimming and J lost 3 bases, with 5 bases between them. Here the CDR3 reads CASSVGRTDTQYF. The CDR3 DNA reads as TGTGCCAGCAGCGTAGGCCGGACAGATACGCAGTATTTT.

CDR3 sequence (DNA): TGTGCCAGTATGGGAGGAAAGGGTCGAGATCAGCCCCAGCATTTT. Its translation: CASMGGKGRDQPQHF. This chain links TRBV19 with TRBJ1-5; D unresolved. In germline, CDR1 is LNHDA, CDR2 SQIVND (reference sequence). CDR3 length equals 15 residues. Trimming stripped 7 bases from V and 5 bases from J, with 18 bases between.

The CDR3 here is CAWTDRGRIYGYTF. The CDR3 DNA follows: TGTGCCTGGACCGACAGGGGGCGGATCTATGGCTACACCTTC. The chain recombines TRBV30 with TRBJ1-2, with TRBD1 matching 10 bases. Trimming cost V 4 bases and J 4 bases; bases outside gene matches: 6. CDR3 length equals 14 residues. The germline V gene encodes CDR1 GTSNPN and CDR2 SVGIG (reference sequence). The whole variable domain, remainder taken from reference TRBV30 and TRBJ1-2, is SQTIHQWPATLVQPVGSPLSLECTVEGTSNPNLYWYRQAAGRGLQLLFYSVGIGQISSEVPQNLSASRPQDRQFILSSKKLLLSDSGFYLCAWTDRGRIYGYTFGSGTRLTVV.

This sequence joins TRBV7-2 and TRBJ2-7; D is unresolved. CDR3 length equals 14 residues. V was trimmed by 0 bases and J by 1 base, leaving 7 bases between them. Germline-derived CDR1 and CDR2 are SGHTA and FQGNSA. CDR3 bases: TGTGCCAGCAGCTTAGCGCAGGTTTCCTACGAGCAGTACTTC. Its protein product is CASSLAQVSYEQYF.

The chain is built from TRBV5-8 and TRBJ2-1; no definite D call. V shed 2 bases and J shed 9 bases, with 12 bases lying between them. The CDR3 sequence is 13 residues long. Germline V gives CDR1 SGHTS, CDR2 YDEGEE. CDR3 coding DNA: TGTGCCAGCAGCTTCTTCCATTGGGGTGAGCAGTTCTTC. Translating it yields CASSFFHWGEQFF.

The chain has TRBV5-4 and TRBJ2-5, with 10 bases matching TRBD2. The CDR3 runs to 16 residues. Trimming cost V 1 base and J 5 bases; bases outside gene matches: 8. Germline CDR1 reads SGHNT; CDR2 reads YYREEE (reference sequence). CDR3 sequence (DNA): TGTGCCAGCAGCTTGAGGTTAGCGGGGGGTCCGGAGACCCAGTACTTC. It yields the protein CASSLRLAGGPETQYF.

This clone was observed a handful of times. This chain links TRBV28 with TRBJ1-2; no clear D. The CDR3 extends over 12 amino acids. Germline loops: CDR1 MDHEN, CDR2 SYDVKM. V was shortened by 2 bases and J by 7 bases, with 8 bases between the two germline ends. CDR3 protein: CASSLRLTGYTF. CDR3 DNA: TGTGCCAGCAGTTTACGGTTAACTGGCTACACCTTC.

DNA for the CDR3: TGCGCCAGCAGCCAAGATGGGGGAACCCATGGCTACACCTTC. It is translated as CASSQDGGTHGYTF. J is TRBJ1-2 and V is TRBV4-3, with a tentative D call TRBD1 (5 bases). Per germline, CDR1 LGHNA and CDR2 YSLEER. The CDR3 length is 14 residues. Between the trimmed V and J ends, which lost 0 bases and 6 bases, there was a span of 11 bases.

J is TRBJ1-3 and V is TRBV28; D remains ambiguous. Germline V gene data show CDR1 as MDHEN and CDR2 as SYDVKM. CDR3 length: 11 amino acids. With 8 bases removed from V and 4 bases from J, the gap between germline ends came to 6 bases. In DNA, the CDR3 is TGTGCCAGCCAGGCCGGAAACACCATATATTTT. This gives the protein CASQAGNTIYF.

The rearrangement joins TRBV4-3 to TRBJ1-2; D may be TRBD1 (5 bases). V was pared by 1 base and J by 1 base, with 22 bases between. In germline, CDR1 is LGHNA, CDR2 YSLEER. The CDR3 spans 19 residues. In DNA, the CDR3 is TGCGCCAGCAGCCAAGGGGACCCGGGACTTGAGGCTTTTAACTATGGCTACACCTTC. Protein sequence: CASSQGDPGLEAFNYGYTF.

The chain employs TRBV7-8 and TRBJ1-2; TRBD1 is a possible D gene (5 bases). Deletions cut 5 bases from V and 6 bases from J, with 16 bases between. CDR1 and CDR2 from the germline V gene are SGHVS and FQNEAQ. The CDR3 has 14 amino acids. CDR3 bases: TGTGCCAGCAGCCTCATGGCGGGGGGGGATGGCTACACCTTC. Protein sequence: CASSLMAGGDGYTF.

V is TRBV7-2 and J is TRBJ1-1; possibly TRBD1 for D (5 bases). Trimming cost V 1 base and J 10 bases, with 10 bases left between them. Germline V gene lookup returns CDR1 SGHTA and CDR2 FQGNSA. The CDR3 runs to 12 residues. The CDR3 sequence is CASSLGGIRAFF. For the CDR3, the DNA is TGTGCCAGCAGCTTAGGGGGGATAAGAGCTTTCTTT.

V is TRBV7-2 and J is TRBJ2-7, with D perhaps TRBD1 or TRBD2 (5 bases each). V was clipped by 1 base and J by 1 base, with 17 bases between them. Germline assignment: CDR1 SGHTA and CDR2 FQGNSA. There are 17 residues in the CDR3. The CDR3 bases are TGTGCCAGCAGCTTAGGCTTCCGGGGACCAGGGTCCTACGAGCAGTACTTC. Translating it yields CASSLGFRGPGSYEQYF. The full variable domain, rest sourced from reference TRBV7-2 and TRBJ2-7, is GAGVSQSPSNKVTEKGKDVELRCDPISGHTALYWYRQSLGQGLEFLIYFQGNSAPDKSGLPSDRFSAERTGGSVSTLTIQRTQQEDSAVYLCASSLGFRGPGSYEQYFGPGTRLTVT.

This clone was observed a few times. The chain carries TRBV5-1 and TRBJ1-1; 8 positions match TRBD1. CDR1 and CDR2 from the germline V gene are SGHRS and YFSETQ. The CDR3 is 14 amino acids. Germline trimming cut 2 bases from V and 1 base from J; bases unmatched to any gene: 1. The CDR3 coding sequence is TGCGCCAGCAGCTTAACAGGGGGGAACACTGAAGCTTTCTTT. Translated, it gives CASSLTGGNTEAFF. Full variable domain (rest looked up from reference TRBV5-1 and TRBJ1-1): KAGVTQTPRYLIKTRGQQVTLSCSPISGHRSVSWYQQTPGQGLQFLFEYFSETQRNKGNFPGRFSGRQFSNSRSEMNVSTLELGDSALYLCASSLTGGNTEAFFGQGTRLTVV.

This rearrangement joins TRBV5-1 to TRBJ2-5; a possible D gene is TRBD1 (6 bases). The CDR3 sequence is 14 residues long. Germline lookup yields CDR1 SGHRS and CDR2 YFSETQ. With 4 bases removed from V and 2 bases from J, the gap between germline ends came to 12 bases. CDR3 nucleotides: TGCGCCAGCAGCCCTACAGGGCCTCAAGAGACCCAGTACTTC. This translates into CASSPTGPQETQYF.

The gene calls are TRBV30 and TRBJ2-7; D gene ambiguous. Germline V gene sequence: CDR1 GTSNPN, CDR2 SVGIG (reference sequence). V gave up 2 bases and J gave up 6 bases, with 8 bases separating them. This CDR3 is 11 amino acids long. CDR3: CAWSPLGEQYF. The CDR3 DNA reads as TGTGCCTGGAGTCCCCTGGGCGAGCAGTACTTC.

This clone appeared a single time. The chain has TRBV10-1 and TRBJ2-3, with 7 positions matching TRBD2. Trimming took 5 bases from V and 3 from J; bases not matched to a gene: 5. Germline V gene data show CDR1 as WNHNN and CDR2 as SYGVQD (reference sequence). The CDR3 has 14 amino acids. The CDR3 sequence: CASSFGGSTDTQYF. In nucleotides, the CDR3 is TGCGCCAGCAGTTTCGGGGGGTCGACAGATACGCAGTATTTT.

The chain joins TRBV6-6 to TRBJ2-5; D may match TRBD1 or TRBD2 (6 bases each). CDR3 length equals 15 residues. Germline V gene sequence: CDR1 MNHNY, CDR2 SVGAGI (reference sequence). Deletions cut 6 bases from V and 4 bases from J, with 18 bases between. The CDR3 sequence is CASSQGGIGSETQYF. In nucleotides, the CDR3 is TGTGCCAGCAGCCAAGGGGGGATAGGCTCAGAGACCCAGTACTTC.

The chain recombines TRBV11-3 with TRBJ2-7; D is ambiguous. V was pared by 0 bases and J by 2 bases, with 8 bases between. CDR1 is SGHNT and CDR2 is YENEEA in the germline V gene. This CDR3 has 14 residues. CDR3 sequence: CASSLDATPYEQYF. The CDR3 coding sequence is TGTGCCAGCAGCTTAGATGCTACCCCCTACGAGCAGTACTTC. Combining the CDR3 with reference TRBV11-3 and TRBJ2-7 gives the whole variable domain EAGVVQSPRYKIIEKKQPVAFWCNPISGHNTLYWYLQNLGQGPELLIRYENEEAVDDSQLPKDRFSAERLKGVDSTLKIQPAELGDSAVYLCASSLDATPYEQYFGPGTRLTVT.